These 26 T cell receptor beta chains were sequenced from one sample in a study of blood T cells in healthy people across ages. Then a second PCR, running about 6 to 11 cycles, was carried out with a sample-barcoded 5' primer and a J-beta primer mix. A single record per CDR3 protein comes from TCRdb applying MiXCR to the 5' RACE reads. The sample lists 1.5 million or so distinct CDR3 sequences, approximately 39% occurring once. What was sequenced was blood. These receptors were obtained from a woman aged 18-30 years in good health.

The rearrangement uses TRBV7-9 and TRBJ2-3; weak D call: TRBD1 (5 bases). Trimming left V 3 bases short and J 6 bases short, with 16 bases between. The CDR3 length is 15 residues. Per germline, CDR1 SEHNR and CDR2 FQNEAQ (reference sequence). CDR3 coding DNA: TGTGCCAGCAGCTTGGACACCCATACCCACGATACGCAGTATTTT. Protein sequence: CASSLDTHTHDTQYF.

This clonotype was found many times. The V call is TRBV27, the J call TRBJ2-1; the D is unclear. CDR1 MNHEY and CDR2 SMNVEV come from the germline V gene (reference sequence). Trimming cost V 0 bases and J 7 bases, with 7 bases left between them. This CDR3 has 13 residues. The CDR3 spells CASSLSPLNEQFF. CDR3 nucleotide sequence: TGTGCCAGCAGTTTATCGCCGTTAAATGAGCAGTTCTTC.

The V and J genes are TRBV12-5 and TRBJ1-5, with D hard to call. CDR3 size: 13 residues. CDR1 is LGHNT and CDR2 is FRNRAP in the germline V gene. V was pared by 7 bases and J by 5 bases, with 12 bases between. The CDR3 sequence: CASDTRADQPQHF. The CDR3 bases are TGTGCTAGTGATACTCGGGCCGATCAGCCCCAGCATTTT.

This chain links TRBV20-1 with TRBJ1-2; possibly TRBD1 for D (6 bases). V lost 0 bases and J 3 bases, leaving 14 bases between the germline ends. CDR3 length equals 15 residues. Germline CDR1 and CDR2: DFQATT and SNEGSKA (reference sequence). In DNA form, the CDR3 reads TGCAGTGCTAGAGATCTCACAGGGAGGGACTATGGCTACACCTTC. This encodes CSARDLTGRDYGYTF.

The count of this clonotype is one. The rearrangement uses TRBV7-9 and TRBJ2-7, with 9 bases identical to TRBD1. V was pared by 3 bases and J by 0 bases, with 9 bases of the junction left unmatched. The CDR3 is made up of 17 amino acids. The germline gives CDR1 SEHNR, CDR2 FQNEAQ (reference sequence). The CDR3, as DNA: TGTGCCAGCAGCTTTACCGGGACAGGGCCATTCTCCTACGAGCAGTACTTC. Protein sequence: CASSFTGTGPFSYEQYF.

This CDR3 is CASRSARVTDTQYF. For the CDR3, the DNA is TGTGCCAGCAGGTCCGCCAGGGTCACAGATACGCAGTATTTT. The chain recombines TRBV12-3 or TRBV12-4 with TRBJ2-3; perhaps TRBD1 as D (5 bases). Trimming took 6 bases from V and 2 from J, leaving 12 bases between them. This CDR3 has 14 residues.

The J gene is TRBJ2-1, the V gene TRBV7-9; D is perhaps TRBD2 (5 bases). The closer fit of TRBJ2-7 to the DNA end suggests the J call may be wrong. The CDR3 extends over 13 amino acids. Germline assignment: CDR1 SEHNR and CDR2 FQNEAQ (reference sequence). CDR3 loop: CASGWAPGNEQYF. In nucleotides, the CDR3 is TGTGCCAGTGGCTGGGCCCCCGGGAATGAGCAGTACTTC.

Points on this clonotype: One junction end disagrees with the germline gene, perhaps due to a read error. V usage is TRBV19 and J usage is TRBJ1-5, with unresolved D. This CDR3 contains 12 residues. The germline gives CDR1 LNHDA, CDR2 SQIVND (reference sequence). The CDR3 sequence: CAISIGPQPQHF. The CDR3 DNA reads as TGTGCCATTAGTATAGGCCCTCAGCCCCAGCATTTT. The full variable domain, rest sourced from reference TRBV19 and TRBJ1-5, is DGGITQSPKYLFRKEGQNVTLSCEQNLNHDAMYWYRQDPGQGLRLIYYSQIVNDFQKGDIAEGYSVSREKKESFPLTVTSAQKNPTAFYLCAISIGPQPQHFGDGTRLSIL.

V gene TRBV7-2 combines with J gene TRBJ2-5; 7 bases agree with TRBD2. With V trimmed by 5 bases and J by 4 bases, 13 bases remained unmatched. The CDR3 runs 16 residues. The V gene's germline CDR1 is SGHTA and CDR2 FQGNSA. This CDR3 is CASSPLSGGPVETQYF. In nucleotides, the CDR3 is TGTGCCAGCAGCCCCCTGTCGGGAGGCCCGGTAGAGACCCAGTACTTC. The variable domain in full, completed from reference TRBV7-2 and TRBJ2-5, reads GAGVSQSPSNKVTEKGKDVELRCDPISGHTALYWYRQSLGQGLEFLIYFQGNSAPDKSGLPSDRFSAERTGGSVSTLTIQRTQQEDSAVYLCASSPLSGGPVETQYFGPGTRLLVL.

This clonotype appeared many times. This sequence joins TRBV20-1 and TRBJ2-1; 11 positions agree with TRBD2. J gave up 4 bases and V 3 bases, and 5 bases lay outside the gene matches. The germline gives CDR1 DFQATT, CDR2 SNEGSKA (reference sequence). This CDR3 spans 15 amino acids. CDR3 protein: CSARPGTSGYNEQFF. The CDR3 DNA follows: TGCAGTGCTAGGCCCGGGACTAGCGGTTACAATGAGCAGTTCTTC.

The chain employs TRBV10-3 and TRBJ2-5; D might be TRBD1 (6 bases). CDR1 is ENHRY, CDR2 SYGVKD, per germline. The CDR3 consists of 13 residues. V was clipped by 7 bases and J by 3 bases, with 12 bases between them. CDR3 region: CAITTGSKETQYF. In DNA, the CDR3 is TGTGCCATCACGACAGGTTCTAAAGAGACCCAGTACTTC.

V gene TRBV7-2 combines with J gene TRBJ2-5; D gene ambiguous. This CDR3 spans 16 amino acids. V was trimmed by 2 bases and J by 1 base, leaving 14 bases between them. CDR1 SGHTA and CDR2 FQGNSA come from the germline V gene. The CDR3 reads CASSLKRARFQETQYF. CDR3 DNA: TGTGCCAGCAGCTTAAAGCGCGCCCGCTTCCAAGAGACCCAGTACTTC. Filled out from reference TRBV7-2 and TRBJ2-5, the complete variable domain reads GAGVSQSPSNKVTEKGKDVELRCDPISGHTALYWYRQSLGQGLEFLIYFQGNSAPDKSGLPSDRFSAERTGGSVSTLTIQRTQQEDSAVYLCASSLKRARFQETQYFGPGTRLLVL.

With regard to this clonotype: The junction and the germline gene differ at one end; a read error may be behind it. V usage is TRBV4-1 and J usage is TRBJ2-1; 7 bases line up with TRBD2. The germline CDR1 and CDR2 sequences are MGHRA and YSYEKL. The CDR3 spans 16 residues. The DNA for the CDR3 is TGCGCCGGCAGCCAAGATTTGCGGGAGACGTACAATGAGCAGTTCTTC. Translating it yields CAGSQDLRETYNEQFF.

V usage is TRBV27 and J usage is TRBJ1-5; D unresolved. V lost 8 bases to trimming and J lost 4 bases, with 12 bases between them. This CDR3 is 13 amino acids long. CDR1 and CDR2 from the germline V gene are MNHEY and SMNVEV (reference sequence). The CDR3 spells CASRRFGNQPQHF. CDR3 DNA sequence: TGTGCCAGCCGGCGGTTTGGTAATCAGCCCCAGCATTTT.

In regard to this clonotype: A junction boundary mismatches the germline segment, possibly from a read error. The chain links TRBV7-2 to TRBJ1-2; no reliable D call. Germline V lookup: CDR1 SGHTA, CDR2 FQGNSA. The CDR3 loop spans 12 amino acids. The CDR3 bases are TGTGCCGGCAGCTCGGACGCCTATGGCTACACCTTC. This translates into CAGSSDAYGYTF. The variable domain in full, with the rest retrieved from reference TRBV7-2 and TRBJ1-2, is GAGVSQSPSNKVTEKGKDVELRCDPISGHTALYWYRQSLGQGLEFLIYFQGNSAPDKSGLPSDRFSAERTGGSVSTLTIQRTQQEDSAVYLCAGSSDAYGYTFGSGTRLTVV.

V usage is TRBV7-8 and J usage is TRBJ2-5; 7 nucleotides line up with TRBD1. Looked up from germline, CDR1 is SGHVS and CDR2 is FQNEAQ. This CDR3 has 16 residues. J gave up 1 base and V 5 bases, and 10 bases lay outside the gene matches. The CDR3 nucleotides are TGTGCCAGCAGCCTAAGACAGGGAAGGGGCCAAGAGACCCAGTACTTC. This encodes CASSLRQGRGQETQYF.

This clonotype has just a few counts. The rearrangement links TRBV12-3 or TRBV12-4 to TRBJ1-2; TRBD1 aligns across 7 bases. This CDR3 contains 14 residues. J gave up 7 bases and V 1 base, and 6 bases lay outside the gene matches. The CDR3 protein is CASSLVNRGGGYTF. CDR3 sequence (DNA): TGTGCCAGCAGTTTAGTGAACAGGGGTGGTGGCTACACCTTC.

The CDR3 here is CSAREPGRGTEAFF. The CDR3 DNA sequence: TGCAGTGCTAGAGAACCGGGGAGGGGCACTGAAGCTTTCTTT. V gene TRBV20-1 combines with J gene TRBJ1-1; D perhaps matches TRBD1 (5 bases). This CDR3 contains 14 residues. Deletions cut 0 bases from V and 4 bases from J, with 12 bases between. Germline V gives CDR1 DFQATT, CDR2 SNEGSKA (reference sequence).

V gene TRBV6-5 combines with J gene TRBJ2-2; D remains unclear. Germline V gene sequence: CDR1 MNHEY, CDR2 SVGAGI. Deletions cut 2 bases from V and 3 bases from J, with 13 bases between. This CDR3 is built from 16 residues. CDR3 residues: CASSYDWKLDTGELFF. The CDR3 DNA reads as TGTGCCAGCAGTTACGACTGGAAGTTGGACACCGGGGAGCTGTTTTTT.

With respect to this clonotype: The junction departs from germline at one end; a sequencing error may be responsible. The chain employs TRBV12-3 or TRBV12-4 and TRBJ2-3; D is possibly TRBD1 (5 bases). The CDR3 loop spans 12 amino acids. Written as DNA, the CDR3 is TGTGCCTCAAAAGGGGCGTCAGATATGCAGTATTTT. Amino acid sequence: CASKGASDMQYF.

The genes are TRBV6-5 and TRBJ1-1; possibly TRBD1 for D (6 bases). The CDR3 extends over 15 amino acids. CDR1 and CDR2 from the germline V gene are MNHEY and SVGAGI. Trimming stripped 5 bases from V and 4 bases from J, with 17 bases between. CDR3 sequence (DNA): TGTGCCAGCAGTCCCGGGACACATGGGGTCACTGAAGCTTTCTTT. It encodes CASSPGTHGVTEAFF.

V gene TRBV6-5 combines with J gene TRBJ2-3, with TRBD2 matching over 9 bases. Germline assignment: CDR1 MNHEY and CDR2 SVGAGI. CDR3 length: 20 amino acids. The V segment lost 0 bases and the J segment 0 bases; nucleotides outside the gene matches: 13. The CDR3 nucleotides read TGTGCCAGCAGTTACTCGATGGTTAGCGGGAGTTCATTTAGCACAGATACGCAGTATTTT. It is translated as CASSYSMVSGSSFSTDTQYF.

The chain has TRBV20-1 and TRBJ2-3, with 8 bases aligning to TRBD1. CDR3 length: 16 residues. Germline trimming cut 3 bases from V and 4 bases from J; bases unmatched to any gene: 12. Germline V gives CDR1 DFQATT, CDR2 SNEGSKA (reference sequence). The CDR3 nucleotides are TGCAGTGCTAGGGACTCCGCCGACAGGGGCGCAGATACGCAGTATTTT. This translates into CSARDSADRGADTQYF.

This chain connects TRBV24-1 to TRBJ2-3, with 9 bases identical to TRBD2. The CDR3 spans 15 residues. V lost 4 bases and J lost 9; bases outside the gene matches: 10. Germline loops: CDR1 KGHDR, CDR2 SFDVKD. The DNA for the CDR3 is TGTGCCACCAGTGACCCGACTAGCGGAGCCAGGACGCAGTATTTT. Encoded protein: CATSDPTSGARTQYF.

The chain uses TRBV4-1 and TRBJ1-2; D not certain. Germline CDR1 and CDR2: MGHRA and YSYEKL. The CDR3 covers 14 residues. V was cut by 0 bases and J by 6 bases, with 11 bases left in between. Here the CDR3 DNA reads TGCGCCAGCAGCCAAGAACCGGGAAGTCATGGCTACACCTTC. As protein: CASSQEPGSHGYTF.

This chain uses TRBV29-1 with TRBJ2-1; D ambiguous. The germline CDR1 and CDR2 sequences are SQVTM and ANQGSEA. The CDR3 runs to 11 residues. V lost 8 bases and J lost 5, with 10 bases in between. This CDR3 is CSPTANNEQFF. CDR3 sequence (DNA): TGCAGCCCCACGGCAAACAATGAGCAGTTCTTC.